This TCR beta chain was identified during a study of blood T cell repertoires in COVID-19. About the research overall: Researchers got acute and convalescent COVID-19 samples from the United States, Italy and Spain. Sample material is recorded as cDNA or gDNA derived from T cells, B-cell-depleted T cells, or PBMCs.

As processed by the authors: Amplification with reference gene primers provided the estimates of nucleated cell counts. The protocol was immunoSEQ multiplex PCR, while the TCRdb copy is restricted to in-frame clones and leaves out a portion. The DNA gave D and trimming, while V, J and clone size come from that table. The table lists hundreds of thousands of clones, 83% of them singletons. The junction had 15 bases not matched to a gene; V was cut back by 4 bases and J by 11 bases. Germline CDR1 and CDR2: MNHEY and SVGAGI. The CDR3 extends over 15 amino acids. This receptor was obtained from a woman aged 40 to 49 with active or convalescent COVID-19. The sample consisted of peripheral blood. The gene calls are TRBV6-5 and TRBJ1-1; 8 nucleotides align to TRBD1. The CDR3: CASSFTGTGRLGAFF. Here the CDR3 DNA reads TGTGCCAGCAGTTTCACGGGGACAGGCCGGCTCGGGGCTTTCTTT.